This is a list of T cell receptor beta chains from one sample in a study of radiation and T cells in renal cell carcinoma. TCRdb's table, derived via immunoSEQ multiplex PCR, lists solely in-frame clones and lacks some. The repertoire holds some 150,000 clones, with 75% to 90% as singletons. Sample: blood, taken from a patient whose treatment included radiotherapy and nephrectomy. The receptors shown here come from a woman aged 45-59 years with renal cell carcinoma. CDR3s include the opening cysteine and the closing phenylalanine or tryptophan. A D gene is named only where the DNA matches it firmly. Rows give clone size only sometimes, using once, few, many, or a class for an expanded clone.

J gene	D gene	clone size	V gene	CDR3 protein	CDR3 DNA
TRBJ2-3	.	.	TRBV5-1	CASSLIAEAGTDTQYF	TGCGCCAGCAGCCTGATAGCGGAGGCGGGCACAGATACGCAGTATTTT
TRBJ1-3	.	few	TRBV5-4	CASSKQGNTIYF	TGTGCCAGCAGCAAACAGGGAAACACCATATATTTT
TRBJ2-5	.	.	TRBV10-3	CAVGQTAEETQYF	TGTGCCGTAGGACAGACCGCCGAAGAGACCCAGTACTTC
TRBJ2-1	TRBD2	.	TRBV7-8	CASSLVASGFVSSYNEQFF	TGTGCCAGCAGCTTAGTGGCTAGCGGGTTTGTCAGCTCCTACAATGAGCAGTTCTTC
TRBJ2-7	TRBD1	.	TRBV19	CASRPTGAYEQYF	TGTGCCAGTAGACCTACAGGGGCCTACGAGCAGTACTTC
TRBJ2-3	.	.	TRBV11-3	CASSFATDTQYF	TGTGCCAGCAGCTTCGCAACAGATACGCAGTATTTT
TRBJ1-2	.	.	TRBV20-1	CSAAGGYGYTF	TGCAGTGCTGCGGGAGGCTATGGCTACACCTTC
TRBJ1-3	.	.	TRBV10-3	CAISSPGSGNTIYF	TGTGCCATCTCCAGCCCCGGCTCTGGAAACACCATATATTTT
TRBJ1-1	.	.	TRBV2	CASVRAPSTEAFF	TGTGCCAGCGTCAGGGCCCCTAGCACTGAAGCTTTCTTT
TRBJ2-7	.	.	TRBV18	CASAQGSEQYF	TGTGCCAGCGCCCAGGGTTCCGAGCAGTACTTC
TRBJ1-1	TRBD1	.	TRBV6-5	CASSPHGQGDTEAFF	TGTGCCAGCAGTCCCCACGGACAGGGAGACACTGAAGCTTTCTTT
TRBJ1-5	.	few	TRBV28	CASSLHRGDVGNQPQHF	TGTGCCAGCAGTCTCCATAGGGGGGATGTGGGCAATCAGCCCCAGCATTTT
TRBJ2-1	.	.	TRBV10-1	CASSYSQTEQFF	TGCGCCAGCAGTTATTCCCAAACCGAGCAGTTCTTC
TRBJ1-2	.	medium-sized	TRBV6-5	CASSYLRSLGYTF	TGTGCCAGCAGTTACTTACGGTCCCTGGGCTACACCTTC
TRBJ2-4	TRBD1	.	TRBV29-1	CSAGTGGSNIQYF	TGCAGCGCTGGGACAGGAGGATCGAACATTCAGTACTTC
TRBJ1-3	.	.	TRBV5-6	CASSLAGAGNAIYF	TGTGCCAGCAGCTTGGCAGGGGCTGGAAACGCCATATATTTT